These 22 T cell receptor beta chains were sequenced from one sample in a study of shared clonotypes between healthy human individuals. Profiled with immunoSEQ multiplex PCR; TCRdb holds only in-frame clones, not every one. The top ten clones hold roughly 2% of a sample with some 680,000 clones, about 80% of them seen once. Sequenced input: memory CD4+ T cells sorted from blood. Regarding subset: CD45RA-negative fraction. The receptors stem from a woman aged 25 to 39 in good health.

Regarding this clone: Other nucleotide sequences in the sample specify the same CDR3. CDR3 in DNA: TGTGCCAGCAGTTACAGGGGCGAGCAGTACTTC. Translating gives CASSYRGEQYF. The chain uses TRBV6-5 and TRBJ2-7; the D gene is possibly TRBD1 (5 bases). V lost 2 bases and J 6 bases, leaving 5 bases between the germline ends. CDR3 length equals 11 residues. Germline V gene sequence: CDR1 MNHEY, CDR2 SVGAGI.

This clone was seen only a few times. The chain couples TRBV5-1 to TRBJ2-3; D gene uncertain. Trimming stripped 5 bases from V and 0 bases from J, with 13 bases between. Germline assignment: CDR1 SGHRS and CDR2 YFSETQ. The length of the CDR3 is 15 residues. For the CDR3, the DNA is TGCGCCAGCAGACCCCTGGCGGCAAGCACAGATACGCAGTATTTT. Translated: CASRPLAASTDTQYF. Full variable domain (missing parts from reference TRBV5-1 and TRBJ2-3): KAGVTQTPRYLIKTRGQQVTLSCSPISGHRSVSWYQQTPGQGLQFLFEYFSETQRNKGNFPGRFSGRQFSNSRSEMNVSTLELGDSALYLCASRPLAASTDTQYFGPGTRLTVL.

This chain uses TRBV9 with TRBJ2-7, with 10 nucleotides matching TRBD2. This CDR3 is built from 15 residues. Germline V gene lookup returns CDR1 SGDLS and CDR2 YYNGEE. The V gene end was trimmed by 4 bases and the J gene end by 4 bases; junction bases not matched to a gene: 8. CDR3 loop: CASSPKLAGIYEQYF. CDR3 sequence (DNA): TGTGCCAGCAGCCCAAAACTAGCGGGGATTTACGAGCAGTACTTC.

This clone showed up just a few times. The chain couples TRBV6-5 to TRBJ1-1; D is ambiguous. The CDR3 has 12 amino acids. V was clipped by 6 bases and J by 8 bases, with 13 bases between them. Per germline, CDR1 MNHEY and CDR2 SVGAGI. The CDR3 reads CASRTGIGEAFF. The CDR3 DNA sequence: TGTGCCAGCAGGACCGGGATTGGAGAAGCTTTCTTT.

V is TRBV2 and J is TRBJ2-7, with 7 bases fitting TRBD1. Per the germline V gene, CDR1 is SNHLY and CDR2 is FYNNEI. V dropped 6 bases and J dropped 3; count of bases not matched to a gene: 8. The CDR3 length is 14 residues. The CDR3 spells CASRMTGQVYEQYF. In nucleotides, the CDR3 is TGTGCCAGCAGAATGACAGGACAGGTCTACGAGCAGTACTTC.

The rearrangement links TRBV28 to TRBJ2-7, with 8 bases matching TRBD1. The V gene's germline CDR1 is MDHEN and CDR2 SYDVKM. Trimming removed 3 bases from V and 4 bases from J; junction bases left unmatched: 8. There are 15 residues in the CDR3. The CDR3 loop reads CASSLFGQGIYEQYF. The CDR3 DNA sequence: TGTGCCAGCAGTTTGTTCGGACAGGGAATATACGAGCAGTACTTC.

The chain has TRBV27 and TRBJ2-5; TRBD1 agrees at 8 bases. Trimming cost V 5 bases and J 5 bases; bases outside gene matches: 10. This CDR3 is built from 15 residues. CDR1 is MNHEY and CDR2 is SMNVEV in the germline V gene (reference sequence). As DNA, the CDR3 is TGTGCCAGCAGTCCAACCTCAGGGGGCGGGGAGACCCAGTACTTC. Translated, it gives CASSPTSGGGETQYF.

This clone appeared once. The J gene is TRBJ2-2, the V gene TRBV14; D tentatively reads TRBD1 or TRBD2 (6 bases each). Germline values: CDR1 SGHDN, CDR2 FVKESK. The V gene lost 2 bases and the J gene lost 2 bases, with 12 bases spanning the gap. The CDR3 consists of 16 residues. The CDR3 DNA reads as TGTGCCAGCAGCCAAATCCGGGGGCGAAACACCGGGGAGCTGTTTTTT. As protein: CASSQIRGRNTGELFF.

This clone was recorded at least ten times. The V call is TRBV5-4, the J call TRBJ1-1, with TRBD1 identical over 7 bases. Germline V gives CDR1 SGHNT, CDR2 YYREEE (reference sequence). The junction had 6 bases not matched to a gene; V was cut back by 3 bases and J by 1 base. The CDR3 sequence is 15 residues long. The CDR3 protein is CASSYGQEQNTEAFF. CDR3 bases: TGTGCCAGCAGCTACGGACAGGAACAGAACACTGAAGCTTTCTTT.

V and J are TRBV2 and TRBJ2-1, with unresolved D. Germline lookup yields CDR1 SNHLY and CDR2 FYNNEI. V shed 0 bases and J shed 3 bases, with 9 bases lying between them. The CDR3 spans 15 residues. This CDR3 reads CASSEARLDYNEQFF. The CDR3 DNA reads TGTGCCAGCAGTGAAGCTCGGCTGGACTACAATGAGCAGTTCTTC.

Turning to this clone: The sample carries other DNA sequences with the same CDR3. The V gene is TRBV28, the J gene TRBJ1-1, with D hard to call. The CDR3 is 11 amino acids. The germline V gene encodes CDR1 MDHEN and CDR2 SYDVKM. V was trimmed by 6 bases and J by 1 base, leaving 3 bases between them. This CDR3 is CASRRNTEAFF. The CDR3 bases are TGTGCCAGCAGGAGGAACACTGAAGCTTTCTTT.

This rearrangement joins TRBV5-6 to TRBJ2-1, with TRBD2 identical over 11 bases. The V gene's germline CDR1 is SGHDT and CDR2 YYEEEE. CDR3 size: 16 residues. Losses at the gene ends were 2 bases for V and 8 bases for J; bases not matched to a gene: 9. CDR3 coding DNA: TGTGCCAGCAGCTTAAGATTTAGCGGGAGGGTGGATGAGCAGTTCTTC. It yields the protein CASSLRFSGRVDEQFF.

This clone has only a few counts. This chain joins TRBV5-6 and TRBJ1-2; D is ambiguous. The germline CDR1 and CDR2 sequences are SGHDT and YYEEEE. The CDR3 length is 15 residues. Trimming pared 1 base from V and 4 bases from J, leaving 14 bases between. The CDR3 DNA sequence: TGTGCCAGCAGCTTGTGGCAGACGTCTGGCTATGGCTACACCTTC. This sequence encodes CASSLWQTSGYGYTF.

This clone was observed a few times. The V call is TRBV14, the J call TRBJ1-1, with D possibly being TRBD1 (5 bases). Trimming took off 1 base at V and 1 base at J, with 16 bases between the two ends. Germline CDR1 and CDR2: SGHDN and FVKESK. The CDR3 length is 17 residues. CDR3 residues: CASSQVTRGGGNTEAFF. The CDR3 nucleotides are TGTGCCAGCAGCCAAGTCACGCGGGGCGGGGGGAACACTGAAGCTTTCTTT.

This chain's CDR3 is CASSFRLQETQYF. The CDR3 DNA sequence: TGTGCCAGCAGCTTTCGTCTGCAAGAGACCCAGTACTTC. The chain couples TRBV5-6 to TRBJ2-5; D unclear. V was clipped by 2 bases and J by 2 bases, with 7 bases between them. Germline V gives CDR1 SGHDT, CDR2 YYEEEE. The CDR3 is made up of 13 amino acids.

This clone was counted a few times. Other DNA sequences from this sample encode an identical CDR3 as well. V and J are TRBV29-1 and TRBJ2-5; 8 bases are a match to TRBD1. Germline trimming cut 5 bases from V and 4 bases from J; bases unmatched to any gene: 3. There are 12 residues in the CDR3. Germline values: CDR1 SQVTM, CDR2 ANQGSEA. The CDR3 here is CSVRQGAETQYF. CDR3 in DNA: TGCAGCGTTCGGCAGGGGGCAGAGACCCAGTACTTC.

The V gene is TRBV5-1, the J gene TRBJ2-1; tentative D call: TRBD2 (6 bases). The CDR3 covers 16 residues. In germline, CDR1 is SGHRS, CDR2 YFSETQ. V lost 0 bases, J lost 8 bases, and 18 bases lay in between. DNA for the CDR3: TGCGCCAGCAGCTTGGCCGGGCTAGGAGGGCTCGATGAGCAGTTCTTC. Translating it yields CASSLAGLGGLDEQFF. The complete variable domain, with remaining parts taken from reference TRBV5-1 and TRBJ2-1, reads KAGVTQTPRYLIKTRGQQVTLSCSPISGHRSVSWYQQTPGQGLQFLFEYFSETQRNKGNFPGRFSGRQFSNSRSEMNVSTLELGDSALYLCASSLAGLGGLDEQFFGPGTRLTVL.

This rearrangement joins TRBV29-1 to TRBJ2-7; weak D call: TRBD1 (6 bases). Germline V gives CDR1 SQVTM, CDR2 ANQGSEA. The CDR3 covers 13 residues. Trimming removed 4 bases at V and 6 bases at J, with 16 bases between. CDR3 DNA: TGCAGCGTTGCGCGGGCAGGGGTTTTCGAGCAGTACTTC. Protein: CSVARAGVFEQYF.

The chain joins TRBV5-1 to TRBJ2-2; D is perhaps TRBD1 (6 bases). The CDR3 totals 15 residues. The V end lost 1 base, the J end lost 4 bases, and 11 bases lay between the germline ends. Per germline, CDR1 SGHRS and CDR2 YFSETQ. CDR3 loop: CASSLMDRLTGELFF. The CDR3 DNA sequence: TGCGCCAGCAGCTTGATGGACAGACTCACCGGGGAGCTGTTTTTT.

The chain joins TRBV6-1 to TRBJ2-7; no reliable D call. CDR3 size: 11 residues. V was shortened by 5 bases and J by 6 bases, with 8 bases between the two germline ends. Germline V lookup: CDR1 MNHNS, CDR2 SASEGT. The CDR3 region has the DNA TGTGCCAGCAGTTACCTGGGCGAGCAGTACTTC. Its translation: CASSYLGEQYF.

The gene calls are TRBV5-4 and TRBJ2-7, with 8 bases aligning to TRBD2. This CDR3 comprises 15 residues. Germline V CDR1 and CDR2: SGHNT, YYREEE (reference sequence). The junction had 11 bases not matched to a gene; V was cut back by 5 bases and J by 4 bases. The CDR3 bases are TGTGCCAGCAGTCCAGATAGCGGGACCCCATACGAGCAGTACTTC. This gives the protein CASSPDSGTPYEQYF.

This clone was observed a few times. The rearrangement joins TRBV19 to TRBJ2-1; D may be TRBD1 (5 bases). From germline, CDR1 is LNHDA and CDR2 SQIVND (reference sequence). Trimming removed 3 bases at V and 3 bases at J, with 15 bases between. There are 16 residues in the CDR3. DNA for the CDR3: TGTGCCAGTAGTATGGATAGAGACAGTGGCTACAATGAGCAGTTCTTC. Its protein is CASSMDRDSGYNEQFF.